This T cell receptor (beta chain) was obtained from a study of shared clonotypes between healthy human individuals. General study results and limits: Against clonotypes common to all four donors, non-shared ones had lower generation probabilities. Clonotypes that were shared across a handful of donors made up 4.5% to 5% of naive CD4 clonotypes.

As to this clone: Antigen specificity is unknown.

The germline V and J ends were trimmed by 3 bases and 0 bases, with 15 bases remaining between them. This CDR3 has 17 amino acids. Per the germline V gene, CDR1 is LNHDA and CDR2 is SQIVND (reference sequence). A CD45RA-negative memory subset and a CD45RA+ naive subset were separated from the CD4+ cells. Data came from immunoSEQ multiplex PCR; TCRdb stores just in-frame clones and leaves some out. The sample lists around 2.5 million clones, over 85% seen once, with roughly 0.39% in the top ten. What was sequenced was naive CD4+ T cells from PBMCs. Subset denoted: CD45RA+ positively selected. The chain is built from TRBV19 and TRBJ1-5; D gene uncertain. The receptor was derived from a man between 18 and 29 years old in good health. Some clones in this sample may be carry-over from other donors' samples. The CDR3 protein is CASSMGPGVYSNQPQHF. The CDR3, as DNA: TGTGCCAGTAGTATGGGCCCTGGGGTTTATAGCAATCAGCCCCAGCATTTT.